This is a list of T cell receptor beta chains from one sample in a study of shared clonotypes between healthy human individuals. Assay used: immunoSEQ multiplex PCR; TCRdb lists only in-frame clones, some missing. The data hold a few million clones, with roughly 93% observed a single time. Source material: naive CD4+ T cells from PBMCs. The receptor source for this set is a man younger than 35 in good health. Some clones in this sample may be carry-over from other donors' samples. The conserved cysteine and the conserved F or W are not part of the CDR3 here. Fields, in order: J gene, V gene, CDR3 length, CDR3 protein.

>TRBJ2-7|TRBV7-2|11
ASSLTPPYEQY
>TRBJ2-3|TRBV5-1|13
ASSLGTGVFDTQY
>TRBJ2-7|TRBV6-1|12
ASNRAGSSYEQY
>TRBJ1-1|TRBV6-5|12
ASTPVRGNTEAF
>TRBJ2-5|TRBV5-1|12
ASSRGREGETQY
>TRBJ2-1|TRBV5-1|10
ASSPDFNAWF
>TRBJ2-3|TRBV4-2|14
ASSQEGQPSTDTQY
>TRBJ1-2|TRBV18|14
ASSPPAGDIDYGYT
>TRBJ2-1|TRBV14|12
ASSQDIAYNEQF
>TRBJ2-3|TRBV7-2|13
ASSLGGSPADTQY
>TRBJ1-2|TRBV2|12
ASSDPSFNYGYT
>TRBJ2-1|TRBV19|14
ASTDMGGPVSNEQF
>TRBJ1-4|TRBV5-3|13
ARSLADRETEKLF
>TRBJ1-3|TRBV9|14
ASSVAGGPSGNTIY
>TRBJ2-1|TRBV21-1|10
ASSTPTQGQF
>TRBJ2-7|TRBV19|11
ASGRQGPYEQY
>TRBJ2-3|TRBV5-1|13
ASSHASGSTDTQY
>TRBJ1-5|TRBV27|15
ASSQTGTGDRNQPQH
>TRBJ2-3|TRBV9|13
ASSDPDLGPDTQY
>TRBJ1-5|TRBV2|12
ASSLDSSNQPQH
>TRBJ2-3|TRBV30|9
AWGGTDTQY
>TRBJ2-1|TRBV7-9|14
ASSLVAGGSYNEQF